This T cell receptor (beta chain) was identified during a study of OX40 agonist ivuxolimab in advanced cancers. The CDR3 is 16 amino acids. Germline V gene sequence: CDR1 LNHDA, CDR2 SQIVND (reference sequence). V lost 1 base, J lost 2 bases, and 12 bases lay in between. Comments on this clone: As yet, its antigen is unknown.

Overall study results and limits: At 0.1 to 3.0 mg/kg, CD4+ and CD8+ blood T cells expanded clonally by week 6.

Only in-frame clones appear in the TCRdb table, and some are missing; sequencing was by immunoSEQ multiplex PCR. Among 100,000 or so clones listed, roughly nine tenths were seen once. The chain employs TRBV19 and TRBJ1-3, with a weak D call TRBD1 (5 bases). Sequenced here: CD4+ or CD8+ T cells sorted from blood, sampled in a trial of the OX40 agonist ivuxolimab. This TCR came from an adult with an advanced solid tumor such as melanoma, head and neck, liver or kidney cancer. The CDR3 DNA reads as TGTGCCAGTAGTATAGGGAACAGGCCGACTGGAAACACCATATATTTT. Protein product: CASSIGNRPTGNTIYF. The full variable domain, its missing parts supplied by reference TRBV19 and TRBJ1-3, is DGGITQSPKYLFRKEGQNVTLSCEQNLNHDAMYWYRQDPGQGLRLIYYSQIVNDFQKGDIAEGYSVSREKKESFPLTVTSAQKNPTAFYLCASSIGNRPTGNTIYFGEGSWLTVV.